These T cell receptor beta chains were read from a single sample in a study of early T cells in non-severe SARS-CoV-2 infection. A single record per CDR3 protein comes from TCRdb applying MiXCR to the 5' RACE reads. Altogether approximately 37,000 distinct CDR3 sequences are present, 4.5% to 5% being singletons, with the ten largest covering 4.8%. The sample taken for sequencing was whole blood. The receptors shown here come from an adult who was a healthcare worker with PCR-confirmed SARS-CoV-2 infection or an uninfected control (not recorded which). Both conserved end residues are part of each CDR3.

TRBV19	TRBJ1-4	CASSTGQGGNEKLFF
TRBV5-4	TRBJ2-3	CASSLGWSTDTQYF
TRBV20-1	TRBJ1-5	CSARLLGGNQPQHF
TRBV7-9	TRBJ2-2	CASSKEELDRLNTGELFF
TRBV29-1	TRBJ1-1	CSAVVNTEAFF
TRBV5-1	TRBJ2-3	CASSSGGIDTQYF
TRBV5-6	TRBJ1-6	CASSPKASPNSPLHF
TRBV4-1	TRBJ2-5	CASSQPLWLAETTQYF
TRBV10-3	TRBJ2-3	CAISESSSGTGGERATQYF
TRBV5-1	TRBJ2-1	CASSWTTLGVAYNEQFF
TRBV5-8	TRBJ1-4	CASSLGGEEKLFF
TRBV29-1	TRBJ2-7	CSVRTLTYEQYF
TRBV5-1	TRBJ2-5	CASSLFPTQETQYF
TRBV20-1	TRBJ1-1	CSARDDPTTVRMNTEAFF
TRBV20-1	TRBJ1-2	CSASSIAPSVNGYTF
TRBV6-5	TRBJ2-1	CASRWTPSSYNEQFF
TRBV6-2/TRBV6-3	TRBJ1-2	CASSYSGQGLYGYTF
TRBV5-1	TRBJ2-3	CASSLDSSTDTQYF
TRBV20-1	TRBJ2-7	CSARVASYEQYF
TRBV4-1	TRBJ2-3	CASSHPLAGGTDTQYF
TRBV5-5	TRBJ2-5	CASSLGAILQETQYF
TRBV6-6	TRBJ2-1	CASRIGGNEQFF